The rows below give T cell receptor beta chains drawn from one sample of a study of beta chain features in type 1 diabetes. TCRdb keeps only in-frame clones here, not all; method: immunoSEQ multiplex PCR. The sample lists around 360,000 clones, roughly an eighth occurring once. Sequences were obtained from naive CD4+ T cells from blood. These receptors all come from a woman younger than 35 with type 1 diabetes. The CDR3 runs from the conserved cysteine through the conserved F or W.

CDR3aa: CASIKSGGSTDTQYF
len: 15
v_gene: TRBV28
j_gene: TRBJ2-3

CDR3aa: CASSQPATSGRVGEQYF
len: 17
v_gene: TRBV7-2
j_gene: TRBJ2-7

CDR3aa: CASSSPDREETQYF
len: 14
v_gene: TRBV11-3
j_gene: TRBJ2-5

CDR3aa: CAWELRSSNSGYTF
len: 14
v_gene: TRBV30
j_gene: TRBJ1-2

CDR3aa: CASSYSASGGTDTQYF
len: 16
v_gene: TRBV6-5
j_gene: TRBJ2-3

CDR3aa: CASSLGSGGSEQYF
len: 14
v_gene: TRBV5-4
j_gene: TRBJ2-7

CDR3aa: CASTHQRDYEQYF
len: 13
v_gene: TRBV25-1
j_gene: TRBJ2-7

CDR3aa: CASSEVGLAVYNEQFF
len: 16
v_gene: TRBV25-1
j_gene: TRBJ2-1

CDR3aa: CASSPVTYNEQFF
len: 13
v_gene: TRBV7-2
j_gene: TRBJ2-1

CDR3aa: CASSGREGGVNTEAFF
len: 16
v_gene: TRBV5-1
j_gene: TRBJ1-1

CDR3aa: CASSQVLGETGSEQYF
len: 16
v_gene: TRBV4-3
j_gene: TRBJ2-7

CDR3aa: CATSREMARQYF
len: 12
v_gene: TRBV15
j_gene: TRBJ2-3

CDR3aa: CASSYRETNSPLHF
len: 14
v_gene: TRBV6-5
j_gene: TRBJ1-6

CDR3aa: CASSSPWAPTSPQYF
len: 15
v_gene: TRBV28
j_gene: TRBJ2-5

CDR3aa: CATYSGQGETQYF
len: 13
v_gene: TRBV6-5
j_gene: TRBJ2-5

CDR3aa: CASSFRANPPYEQYF
len: 15
v_gene: TRBV5-6
j_gene: TRBJ2-7

CDR3aa: CASSPDRNYGYTF
len: 13
v_gene: TRBV5-4
j_gene: TRBJ1-2

CDR3aa: CASTKQRIGTEAFF
len: 14
v_gene: TRBV11-2
j_gene: TRBJ1-1

CDR3aa: CASSYQGEQFF
len: 11
v_gene: TRBV6-6
j_gene: TRBJ2-1

CDR3aa: CAWRQRGQLASYEQYF
len: 16
v_gene: TRBV30
j_gene: TRBJ2-7

CDR3aa: CASSFDFADEQFF
len: 13
v_gene: TRBV5-1
j_gene: TRBJ2-1

CDR3aa: CASNPPGQGEFF
len: 12
v_gene: TRBV7-9
j_gene: TRBJ2-1

CDR3aa: CASSLYRDGSPLHF
len: 14
v_gene: TRBV7-9
j_gene: TRBJ1-6

CDR3aa: CASSYGARSSGNTIYF
len: 16
v_gene: TRBV6-6
j_gene: TRBJ1-3

CDR3aa: CSVGWRGRAYGYTF
len: 14
v_gene: TRBV29-1
j_gene: TRBJ1-2

CDR3aa: CSVEDSRYEQYF
len: 12
v_gene: TRBV29-1
j_gene: TRBJ2-7

CDR3aa: CASSDDGRVGYTF
len: 13
v_gene: TRBV2
j_gene: TRBJ1-2

CDR3aa: CASAFELAGTGELFF
len: 15
v_gene: TRBV7-2
j_gene: TRBJ2-2

CDR3aa: CSVGMGARDTQYF
len: 13
v_gene: TRBV29-1
j_gene: TRBJ2-3

CDR3aa: CASSPPGTGKLDTGELFF
len: 18
v_gene: TRBV18
j_gene: TRBJ2-2

CDR3aa: CASSSQGNEQFF
len: 12
v_gene: TRBV7-8
j_gene: TRBJ2-1

CDR3aa: CASSTRSSAAGELFF
len: 15
v_gene: TRBV9
j_gene: TRBJ2-2

CDR3aa: CASRKGQGSYEQYF
len: 14
v_gene: TRBV7-2
j_gene: TRBJ2-7

CDR3aa: CASSSGLAGARIYNEQFF
len: 18
v_gene: TRBV5-6
j_gene: TRBJ2-1

CDR3aa: CASRSPTTGELFF
len: 13
v_gene: TRBV28
j_gene: TRBJ2-2

CDR3aa: CASSFPTGTGGSNEQFF
len: 17
v_gene: TRBV28
j_gene: TRBJ2-1

CDR3aa: CASSWGAYEQYF
len: 12
v_gene: TRBV28
j_gene: TRBJ2-7

CDR3aa: CSATRDSKQFF
len: 11
v_gene: TRBV20-1
j_gene: TRBJ2-1

CDR3aa: CASSLAREETQYF
len: 13
v_gene: TRBV7-3
j_gene: TRBJ2-5

CDR3aa: CASRRQGLTDTQYF
len: 14
v_gene: TRBV5-1
j_gene: TRBJ2-3

CDR3aa: CASTSAGEGYEQYF
len: 14
v_gene: TRBV19
j_gene: TRBJ2-7

CDR3aa: CSVAEGYNEQFF
len: 12
v_gene: TRBV29-1
j_gene: TRBJ2-1

CDR3aa: CASRQTQETQYF
len: 12
v_gene: TRBV5-1
j_gene: TRBJ2-5

CDR3aa: CASSLRGSSYNEQFF
len: 15
v_gene: TRBV28
j_gene: TRBJ2-1

CDR3aa: CASSIYGNTGELFF
len: 14
v_gene: TRBV9
j_gene: TRBJ2-2

CDR3aa: CASSLPSTSGTGELFF
len: 16
v_gene: TRBV5-1
j_gene: TRBJ2-2

CDR3aa: CASSLTPGGAWDTQYF
len: 16
v_gene: TRBV5-1
j_gene: TRBJ2-3

CDR3aa: CAWPGIKSGQGEETQYF
len: 17
v_gene: TRBV30
j_gene: TRBJ2-5

CDR3aa: CASRDRGLARTYNEQFF
len: 17
v_gene: TRBV19
j_gene: TRBJ2-1

CDR3aa: CATRQTNEKLFF
len: 12
v_gene: TRBV10-3
j_gene: TRBJ1-4